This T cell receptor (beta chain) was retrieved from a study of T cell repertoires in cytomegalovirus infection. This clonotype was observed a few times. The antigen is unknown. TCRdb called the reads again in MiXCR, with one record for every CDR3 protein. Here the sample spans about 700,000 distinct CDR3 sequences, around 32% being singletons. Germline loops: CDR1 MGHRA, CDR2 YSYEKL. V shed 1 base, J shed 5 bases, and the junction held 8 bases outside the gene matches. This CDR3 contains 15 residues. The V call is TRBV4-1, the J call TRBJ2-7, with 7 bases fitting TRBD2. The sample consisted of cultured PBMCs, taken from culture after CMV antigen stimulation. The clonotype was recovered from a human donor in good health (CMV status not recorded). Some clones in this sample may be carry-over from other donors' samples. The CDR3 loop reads CASSQVTSGTHEQYF. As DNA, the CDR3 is TGCGCCAGCAGCCAAGTCACAAGCGGGACCCACGAGCAGTACTTC.